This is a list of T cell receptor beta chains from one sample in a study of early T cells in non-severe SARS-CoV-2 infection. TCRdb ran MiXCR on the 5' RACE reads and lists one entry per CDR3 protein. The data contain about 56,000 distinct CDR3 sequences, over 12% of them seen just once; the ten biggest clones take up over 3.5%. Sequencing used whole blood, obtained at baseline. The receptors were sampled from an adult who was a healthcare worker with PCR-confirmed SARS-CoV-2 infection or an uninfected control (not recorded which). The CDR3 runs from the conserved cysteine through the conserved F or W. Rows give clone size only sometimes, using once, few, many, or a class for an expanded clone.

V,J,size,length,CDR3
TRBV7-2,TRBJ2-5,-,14,CASSLRRTQETQYF
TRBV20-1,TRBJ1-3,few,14,CSARDGTAIDTIYF
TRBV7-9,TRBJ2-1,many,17,CASSFRSARATYNEQFF
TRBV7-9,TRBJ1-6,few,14,CASSLGQVNSPLHF
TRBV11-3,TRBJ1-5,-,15,CASSSHLRSNQPQHF
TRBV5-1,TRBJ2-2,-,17,CASSLATTSGRSGELFF
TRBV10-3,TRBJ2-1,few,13,CAIRLDRDREQFF
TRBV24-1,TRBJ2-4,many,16,CATSVRQAVAKNIQYF
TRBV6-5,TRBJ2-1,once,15,CASSYSNDRGNEQFF
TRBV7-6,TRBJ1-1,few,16,CASSQTGPSGGTEAFF
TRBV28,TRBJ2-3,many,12,CASRGLAGRQYF
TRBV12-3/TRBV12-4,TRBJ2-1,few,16,CASSFQTSADYNEQFF
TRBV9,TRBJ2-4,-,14,CASSVDLAKNIQYF
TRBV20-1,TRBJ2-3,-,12,CSARVPVDTQYF
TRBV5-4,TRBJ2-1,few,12,CASSLATNEQFF
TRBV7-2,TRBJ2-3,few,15,CASSLVGQGTDTQYF
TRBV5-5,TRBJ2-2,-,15,CASSSQGANTGELFF
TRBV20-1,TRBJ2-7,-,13,CSATSGKSYEQYF
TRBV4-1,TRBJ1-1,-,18,CASSQGRSVDRGGTEAFF
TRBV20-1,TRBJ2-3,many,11,CGLAGDYTQYF
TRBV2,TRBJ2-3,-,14,CASSEEGLTDTQYF
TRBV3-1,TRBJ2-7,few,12,CASSQKGYEQYF
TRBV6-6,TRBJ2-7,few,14,CASSWTLTGDEQYF
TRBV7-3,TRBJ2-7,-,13,CASSENTWGKQYF
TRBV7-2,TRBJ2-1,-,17,CASSPQRGGWEYNEQFF
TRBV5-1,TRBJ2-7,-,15,CASSQTSGSSYEQYF
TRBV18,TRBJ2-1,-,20,CASSPRGTSGRANAYNEQFF
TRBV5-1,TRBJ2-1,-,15,CASSLGQGTHNEQFF
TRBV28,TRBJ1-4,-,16,CASRIATEGGGEKLFF